Below are 32 T cell receptor beta chains sequenced from a single sample in a study of blood T cell repertoires in COVID-19. TCRdb's table, derived via immunoSEQ multiplex PCR, lists solely in-frame clones and lacks some. The sample has around 57,000 clones, about nine tenths seen once. Source material: peripheral blood. All receptors derive from an elderly woman with COVID-19, enrolled during active disease.

The chain recombines TRBV12-3 or TRBV12-4 with TRBJ1-4; 7 nucleotides align to TRBD1. V gave up 6 bases and J gave up 7 bases; unmatched junction bases: 5. This CDR3 comprises 13 residues. CDR3 coding DNA: TGTGCCAGCAGCCTGACAGGGTTTGAAAAACTGTTTTTT. Translation: CASSLTGFEKLFF.

The chain is built from TRBV23-1 and TRBJ1-2; D is unresolved. TRBV23-1 is filed as an ORF, its function uncertain. The CDR3 spans 14 residues. The V gene lost 0 bases and the J gene lost 2 bases, with 7 bases spanning the gap. The CDR3 protein is CASSQSPQNYGYTF. In DNA form, the CDR3 reads TGCGCCAGCAGTCAATCACCGCAGAACTATGGCTACACCTTC.

This chain uses TRBV5-1 with TRBJ1-5; 9 positions match TRBD1. The germline gives CDR1 SGHRS, CDR2 YFSETQ. Losses at the gene ends were 0 bases for V and 7 bases for J; bases not matched to a gene: 2. This CDR3 is built from 14 residues. CDR3 residues: CASSLGTGAQPQHF. CDR3 bases: TGCGCCAGCAGCTTGGGGACAGGGGCCCAGCCCCAGCATTTT.

The rearrangement links TRBV18 to TRBJ2-7, with 7 bases matching TRBD2. The V gene's germline CDR1 is KGHSH and CDR2 LQKENI. The CDR3 is 14 residues long. J lost 3 bases, V lost 2 bases, and 4 bases had no gene match. The CDR3 DNA reads TGTGCCAGCTCACCAGGGGGGGACTACTACGAGCAGTACTTC. The encoded protein is CASSPGGDYYEQYF.

This chain joins TRBV30 and TRBJ1-2, with 10 bases identical to TRBD1. V was pared by 2 bases and J by 7 bases, with 4 bases of the junction left unmatched. This CDR3 comprises 13 residues. The germline V gene has CDR1 GTSNPN and CDR2 SVGIG (reference sequence). Here the CDR3 reads CAWSKTGGLGYTF. CDR3 DNA sequence: TGTGCCTGGAGTAAGACAGGGGGCCTTGGCTACACCTTC.

This clone was seen only a few times. The chain recombines TRBV6-1 with TRBJ1-6; 9 bases line up with TRBD1. The germline V gene has CDR1 MNHNS and CDR2 SASEGT. The CDR3 totals 15 residues. The V segment lost 3 bases and the J segment 7 bases; nucleotides outside the gene matches: 4. The CDR3 reads CASSDLGQGNSPLHF. The CDR3 DNA follows: TGTGCCAGCAGTGATCTCGGACAGGGGAATTCACCCCTCCACTTT.

V is TRBV5-1 and J is TRBJ2-3, with TRBD2 identical over 8 bases. The V and J ends lost 5 bases and 1 base, in that order; junction bases with no gene match: 12. This CDR3 spans 17 amino acids. Per germline, CDR1 SGHRS and CDR2 YFSETQ. The chain's CDR3 is CASSSGTRRPGTDTQYF. The CDR3 bases are TGCGCCAGCAGTTCCGGGACTAGACGTCCCGGCACAGATACGCAGTATTTT.

This clone has just one count. This sequence joins TRBV10-3 and TRBJ1-1, with 7 bases aligning to TRBD1. The trim removed 4 bases at V and 3 bases at J, leaving 2 bases unmatched. Per the germline V gene, CDR1 is ENHRY and CDR2 is SYGVKD. The CDR3 spans 13 residues. CDR3: CAISATGYTEAFF. CDR3 coding DNA: TGTGCCATCAGTGCGACAGGGTACACTGAAGCTTTCTTT.

The rearrangement links TRBV4-1 to TRBJ1-4; D is unresolved. This CDR3 is 15 amino acids long. V lost 4 bases and J 8 bases, leaving 17 bases between the germline ends. Per the germline V gene, CDR1 is MGHRA and CDR2 is YSYEKL. The CDR3 region has the DNA TGCGCCAGCAGCCGCACCCAGCGGGCCGGGGAAAAACTGTTTTTT. Translated: CASSRTQRAGEKLFF.

The rearrangement uses TRBV5-1 and TRBJ1-2; D remains unclear. Germline V gene data show CDR1 as SGHRS and CDR2 as YFSETQ. The V and J ends lost 2 bases and 0 bases respectively, with 8 bases between them. CDR3 length: 14 amino acids. This CDR3 is CASSFTESNYGYTF. The CDR3 region has the DNA TGCGCCAGCAGCTTTACAGAATCTAACTATGGCTACACCTTC.

The rearrangement uses TRBV18 and TRBJ2-2, with TRBD1 matching over 8 bases. There are 16 residues in the CDR3. Germline CDR1 KGHSH, CDR2 LQKENI. With V trimmed by 6 bases and J by 0 bases, 6 bases remained unmatched. The CDR3: CASSPQGAANTGELFF. The CDR3 DNA sequence: TGTGCCAGCTCTCCCCAGGGGGCCGCGAACACCGGGGAGCTGTTTTTT.

This clone occurred many times. One junction end does not reproduce the germline sequence, and a read error may be involved. The chain couples TRBV3-1 (or the pseudogene TRBV3-2) to TRBJ1-1; D is perhaps TRBD1 (6 bases). This CDR3 comprises 13 residues. Germline CDR1 and CDR2: LGHDT and YNNKEL (reference sequence). CDR3 sequence reads: CASTQGGGTEAFF. CDR3 coding DNA: TGTGCCAGCACCCAAGGAGGGGGCACTGAAGCTTTCTTT.

The V call is TRBV6-5, the J call TRBJ1-4; D perhaps matches TRBD1 (5 bases). The germline V gene encodes CDR1 MNHEY and CDR2 SVGAGI. The CDR3 spans 14 residues. V gave up 5 bases and J gave up 8 bases, with 15 bases separating them. CDR3: CASSIAGLGEKLFF. In DNA form, the CDR3 reads TGTGCCAGCAGTATAGCAGGGCTTGGGGAAAAACTGTTTTTT.

A single count supports this clone. The rearrangement uses TRBV6-6 and TRBJ2-1; 9 nucleotides match TRBD2. The junction had 9 bases not matched to a gene; V was cut back by 6 bases and J by 3 bases. Germline V CDR1 and CDR2: MNHNY, SVGAGI (reference sequence). This CDR3 has 16 residues. In nucleotides, the CDR3 is TGTGCCAGCAGCCCAACTCTAGCGGGGATCTACAATGAGCAGTTCTTC. It translates to CASSPTLAGIYNEQFF.

This sequence joins TRBV9 and TRBJ2-7; the match to TRBD2 covers 7 bases. The CDR3 loop spans 14 amino acids. V gave up 7 bases and J gave up 0 bases; unmatched junction bases: 7. Germline V lookup: CDR1 SGDLS, CDR2 YYNGEE. The CDR3 protein is CASSPGRSSYEQYF. In DNA form, the CDR3 reads TGTGCCAGCTCCCCCGGGAGGAGCTCCTACGAGCAGTACTTC.

The chain uses TRBV5-4 and TRBJ2-7; 10 bases fit TRBD1. Trimming took 0 bases from V and 3 from J; bases not matched to a gene: 12. CDR3 length: 18 residues. Germline CDR1 and CDR2: SGHNT and YYREEE (reference sequence). The CDR3 sequence: CASSLGWSGQGGNYEQYF. The CDR3 bases are TGTGCCAGCAGCTTGGGCTGGTCTGGACAGGGGGGAAACTACGAGCAGTACTTC.

The chain employs TRBV29-1 and TRBJ2-5; the match to TRBD2 covers 11 bases. The CDR3 is 14 amino acids. Trimming cost V 4 bases and J 4 bases; bases outside gene matches: 5. In germline, CDR1 is SQVTM, CDR2 ANQGSEA. Here the CDR3 DNA reads TGCAGCGTTGCGGGGACTAGCGGAGCAGAGACCCAGTACTTC. This codes for CSVAGTSGAETQYF. The variable domain in full, completed from reference TRBV29-1 and TRBJ2-5, reads SAVISQKPSRDICQRGTSLTIQCQVDSQVTMMFWYRQQPGQSLTLIATANQGSEATYESGFVIDKFPISRPNLTFSTLTVSNMSPEDSSIYLCSVAGTSGAETQYFGPGTRLLVL.

This clone was observed a few times. The rearrangement uses TRBV12-3 or TRBV12-4 and TRBJ2-2; D gene ambiguous. V lost 7 bases, J lost 7 bases, and 10 bases lay in between. CDR3 length: 12 amino acids. The CDR3 DNA reads TGTGCCAGCATGGAGCGTATCGGGGAGCTGTTTTTT. Protein sequence: CASMERIGELFF.

The chain recombines TRBV7-3 with TRBJ2-5; 7 nucleotides line up with TRBD1. The CDR3 runs 14 residues. The germline V gene encodes CDR1 SGHTA and CDR2 FQGTGA. V was pared by 9 bases and J by 1 base, with 8 bases of the junction left unmatched. CDR3 sequence reads: CASSWDSPQETQYF. The DNA for the CDR3 is TGTGCCAGTTCGTGGGACAGTCCCCAAGAGACCCAGTACTTC.

The gene calls are TRBV5-1 and TRBJ2-1; 10 positions match TRBD2. This CDR3 region has 15 residues. Germline-derived CDR1 and CDR2 are SGHRS and YFSETQ. V shed 5 bases and J 5 bases; nucleotides not matched to a gene: 7. The CDR3 region has the DNA TGCGCCAGCAGTCTTCCTAGCGGGGGTAACAATGAGCAGTTCTTC. Its protein is CASSLPSGGNNEQFF.

This clone showed up just a few times. The rearrangement links TRBV13 to TRBJ1-1; D uncertain. Germline values: CDR1 PRHDT, CDR2 FYEKMQ (reference sequence). The CDR3 length is 12 residues. Trimming shortened V by 4 bases and J by 3 bases, and 6 bases separated the two germline ends. Here the CDR3 reads CASSSGDTEAFF. CDR3 nucleotide sequence: TGTGCCAGCAGCTCGGGAGACACTGAAGCTTTCTTT.

The sample holds one count of this clone. This rearrangement joins TRBV5-4 to TRBJ1-2, with 10 bases that match TRBD1. Trimming removed 4 bases from V and 7 bases from J; junction bases left unmatched: 7. Germline V gene data show CDR1 as SGHNT and CDR2 as YYREEE (reference sequence). The CDR3 contains 14 residues. The CDR3 is CASSRGQGYAGYTF. The CDR3 DNA follows: TGTGCCAGCAGCAGGGGACAGGGGTACGCTGGCTACACCTTC.

The chain joins TRBV10-3 to TRBJ2-1; 11 nucleotides line up with TRBD2. CDR3 length: 16 residues. J gave up 0 bases and V 4 bases, and 2 bases lay outside the gene matches. CDR1 ENHRY and CDR2 SYGVKD come from the germline V gene. CDR3 in amino acids: CAISATSGGSYNEQFF. The CDR3 DNA is TGTGCCATCAGTGCAACTAGCGGGGGCTCCTACAATGAGCAGTTCTTC.

V and J are TRBV12-3 or TRBV12-4 and TRBJ1-2; tentative D call: TRBD1 (5 bases). This CDR3 is 12 amino acids long. The ends were cut back, 8 bases at V and 3 bases at J, with 10 bases in the middle. The CDR3 sequence: CASAGGDYGYTF. CDR3 sequence (DNA): TGTGCCAGCGCGGGGGGGGACTATGGCTACACCTTC.

The rearrangement joins TRBV20-1 to TRBJ2-2, with 16 bases lining up with TRBD2. The CDR3 contains 18 residues. CDR1 and CDR2 (germline): DFQATT, SNEGSKA (reference sequence). Germline trimming cut 3 bases from V and 1 base from J; bases unmatched to any gene: 5. The CDR3 loop reads CSASRGLAGGRNTGELFF. The CDR3 region has the DNA TGCAGTGCTAGTCGGGGACTAGCGGGGGGGAGGAACACCGGGGAGCTGTTTTTT.

The gene calls are TRBV7-9 and TRBJ1-4; D unclear. The CDR3 runs 15 residues. Germline lookup yields CDR1 SEHNR and CDR2 FQNEAQ (reference sequence). The V gene lost 7 bases and the J gene lost 2 bases, with 14 bases spanning the gap. This CDR3 is CASTPEQYTNEKLFF. The CDR3, as DNA: TGTGCCAGCACCCCTGAACAGTATACTAATGAAAAACTGTTTTTT.

The chain is built from TRBV6-6 and TRBJ2-2; 10 positions match TRBD2. The CDR3 is 15 residues long. Germline assignment: CDR1 MNHNY and CDR2 SVGAGI (reference sequence). V dropped 8 bases and J dropped 6; count of bases not matched to a gene: 9. CDR3 protein: CASASGGAKAGELFF. The CDR3 region has the DNA TGTGCCAGCGCCAGCGGGGGGGCCAAGGCCGGGGAGCTGTTTTTT.

By share, this clone counts as hyperexpanded (1% or more). The conserved final phenylalanine or tryptophan is absent from the CDR3, which likely points to a read error. The limits of the CDR3 on the DNA are not certain, so only TCRdb's listed CDR3 is given. V is TRBV21-1 and J is TRBJ1-1; TRBD1 was called by the table and not checked on the DNA. TRBV21-1 is a pseudogene locus. The CDR3 is made up of 11 amino acids, end residues included. The CDR3 reads CASSLHDRGKT.

The chain carries TRBV6-1 and TRBJ2-1; 7 bases match TRBD2. The junction had 11 bases not matched to a gene; V was cut back by 4 bases and J by 5 bases. The CDR3 contains 16 residues. Germline lookup yields CDR1 MNHNS and CDR2 SASEGT. In nucleotides, the CDR3 is TGTGCCAGCAGTGGGGGAAAAAGCGGGGCCCACAATGAGCAGTTCTTC. Protein sequence: CASSGGKSGAHNEQFF.

This chain connects TRBV5-6 to TRBJ1-3; D is unclear. V was pared by 1 base and J by 3 bases, with 11 bases between. CDR3 size: 15 residues. Germline V lookup: CDR1 SGHDT, CDR2 YYEEEE. Here the CDR3 DNA reads TGTGCCAGCAGCTTGCATCACATTGTTGGAAACACCATATATTTT. As protein: CASSLHHIVGNTIYF.

V gene TRBV25-1 combines with J gene TRBJ1-1, with D hard to call. Germline CDR1 is MGHDK and CDR2 is SYGVNS. The CDR3 has 15 residues. The V end lost 5 bases, the J end lost 0 bases, and 13 bases lay between the germline ends. In nucleotides, the CDR3 is TGTGCCAGCAGTAGCACTAGAGCAATGAACACTGAAGCTTTCTTT. Translated: CASSSTRAMNTEAFF.

The chain carries TRBV7-9 and TRBJ1-5, with TRBD1 identical over 7 bases. J was trimmed by 10 bases and V by 2 bases; bases with no gene match: 8. CDR1 and CDR2 (germline): SEHNR, FQNEAQ (reference sequence). This CDR3 has 14 residues. CDR3 amino acids: CASSLQGGEKPQHF. The CDR3 DNA sequence: TGTGCCAGCAGCTTACAGGGGGGTGAAAAACCCCAGCATTTT.